These 21 T cell receptor beta chains came from one sample sequenced in a study of blood T cells in healthy people across ages. A second roughly 6 to 11 cycle PCR used barcoded and J-beta primers. A single record per CDR3 protein comes from TCRdb applying MiXCR to the 5' RACE reads. The top ten clones hold roughly 12% of a sample with fewer than 2,000,000 distinct CDR3 sequences, around 36% of them seen once. Sequenced input: blood. Source of these receptors: a woman aged 30 to 39 in good health.

This clonotype was picked up many times. Relative to the germline gene, one junction end is altered; a read error may explain this. This chain links TRBV29-1 with TRBJ1-2; D remains ambiguous. This CDR3 contains 11 residues. The V gene's germline CDR1 is SQVTM and CDR2 ANQGSEA. DNA for the CDR3: TGCAGTGTTGGAGGTTCCTATGGCTACACCTTC. This sequence encodes CSVGGSYGYTF.

The chain is built from TRBV4-2 and TRBJ1-5, with a possible D match to TRBD1 (5 bases). From germline, CDR1 is LGHNA and CDR2 YNFKEQ. The CDR3 totals 17 residues. Trimming stripped 0 bases from V and 3 bases from J, with 15 bases between. The CDR3 region is CASSQEPGTTSNQPQHF. The CDR3 DNA reads as TGTGCCAGCAGCCAAGAACCAGGGACGACCTCCAATCAGCCCCAGCATTTT.

The V call is TRBV5-1, the J call TRBJ1-4; maybe TRBD1 (5 bases). The CDR3 totals 13 residues. Germline-derived CDR1 and CDR2 are SGHRS and YFSETQ. V dropped 4 bases and J dropped 7 bases, with 11 bases sitting between them. CDR3 sequence: CASSRPGTEKLFF. The CDR3 coding sequence is TGCGCCAGCAGCCGCCCGGGGACTGAAAAACTGTTTTTT.

The chain links TRBV20-1 to TRBJ2-5; 11 nucleotides match TRBD2. The CDR3 extends over 16 amino acids. In germline, CDR1 is DFQATT, CDR2 SNEGSKA (reference sequence). Unmatched junction bases numbered 12, after V lost 4 bases and J lost 5 bases. This CDR3 is CSATSSGGGVWETQYF. CDR3 nucleotides: TGCAGTGCTACTAGTAGCGGGGGGGGAGTCTGGGAGACCCAGTACTTC.

The chain recombines TRBV7-3 with TRBJ2-5; TRBD2 matches 9 bases. The V gene end was trimmed by 5 bases and the J gene end by 1 base; junction bases not matched to a gene: 5. CDR1 is SGHTA, CDR2 FQGTGA, per germline. The CDR3 covers 15 residues. The CDR3 bases are TGTGCCAGCAGCCCTAGCGGGGAAATCCAAGAGACCCAGTACTTC. It is translated as CASSPSGEIQETQYF.

This clonotype was detected a few times. The chain is built from TRBV7-9 and TRBJ2-3; 11 bases align to TRBD2. This CDR3 has 16 amino acids. J lost 2 bases, V lost 5 bases, and 6 bases had no gene match. Germline V gene data show CDR1 as SEHNR and CDR2 as FQNEAQ (reference sequence). The CDR3 sequence: CASSLRLAGLTDTQYF. Here the CDR3 DNA reads TGTGCCAGCAGCCTCAGACTAGCGGGGCTCACAGATACGCAGTATTTT.

The chain carries TRBV29-1 and TRBJ2-1; the D gene is possibly TRBD1 (6 bases). The CDR3 covers 12 residues. Germline V lookup: CDR1 SQVTM, CDR2 ANQGSEA. CDR3 protein: CGAEDSYNEQFF. The DNA of the CDR3 is TGCGGCGCTGAGGACAGTTACAATGAGCAGTTCTTC.

This clonotype appeared a few times. The chain joins TRBV27 to TRBJ2-1; TRBD2 agrees at 13 bases. The CDR3 contains 19 residues. V dropped 0 bases and J dropped 0; count of bases not matched to a gene: 5. Germline-derived CDR1 and CDR2 are MNHEY and SMNVEV (reference sequence). CDR3 in amino acids: CASSLSGLAGVFSYNEQFF. In DNA, the CDR3 is TGTGCCAGCAGTTTATCCGGACTAGCGGGAGTTTTCTCCTACAATGAGCAGTTCTTC.

This clonotype was observed at least ten times. The chain uses TRBV7-2 and TRBJ2-3; 10 bases fit TRBD2. V lost 5 bases, J lost 1 base, and 3 bases stayed unmatched. The CDR3 loop spans 15 amino acids. Germline V gene sequence: CDR1 SGHTA, CDR2 FQGNSA. CDR3 DNA sequence: TGTGCCAGCAGCCTTGGACTAGCGGGCACAGATACGCAGTATTTT. This encodes CASSLGLAGTDTQYF. Looking up the rest from reference TRBV7-2 and TRBJ2-3 gives the full variable domain: GAGVSQSPSNKVTEKGKDVELRCDPISGHTALYWYRQSLGQGLEFLIYFQGNSAPDKSGLPSDRFSAERTGGSVSTLTIQRTQQEDSAVYLCASSLGLAGTDTQYFGPGTRLTVL.

The table lists this clonotype with many counts. The chain is built from TRBV5-5 and TRBJ2-1, with no clear D. V lost 3 bases to trimming and J lost 5 bases, with 9 bases between them. CDR3 length equals 13 residues. From germline, CDR1 is SGHKS and CDR2 YYEKEE (reference sequence). CDR3 region: CASSSPINNEQFF. CDR3 in DNA: TGTGCCAGCAGCTCGCCGATTAACAATGAGCAGTTCTTC.

This rearrangement joins TRBV5-1 to TRBJ1-2; D gene uncertain. The germline V gene has CDR1 SGHRS and CDR2 YFSETQ. This CDR3 comprises 17 residues. V lost 0 bases to trimming and J lost 0 bases, with 15 bases between them. The CDR3 DNA sequence: TGCGCCAGCAGCTTGGAGTTCAGAGTGGCAGCTAACTATGGCTACACCTTC. Encoded protein: CASSLEFRVAANYGYTF.

In its sample, this clonotype was seen a few times. This rearrangement joins TRBV19 to TRBJ2-2; no firm D call. This CDR3 is built from 13 residues. Trimming took off 4 bases at V and 3 bases at J, with 6 bases between the two ends. From germline, CDR1 is LNHDA and CDR2 SQIVND (reference sequence). The CDR3 loop reads CASSTDYTGELFF. DNA of the CDR3: TGTGCCAGTAGTACGGATTACACCGGGGAGCTGTTTTTT.

The V gene is TRBV6-2 or TRBV6-3, the J gene TRBJ2-5; D gene unclear. This CDR3 region has 11 residues. Germline V gene lookup returns CDR1 MNHEY and CDR2 SVGEGT. Trimming stripped 8 bases from V and 4 bases from J, with 8 bases between. The CDR3 DNA follows: TGTGCCAGCCTGGTCGGAGAGACCCAGTACTTC. It codes for CASLVGETQYF.

This clonotype has only a few counts. The chain carries TRBV2 and TRBJ2-3; D not certain. This CDR3 is built from 14 residues. Trimming removed 2 bases at V and 0 bases at J, with 6 bases between. From germline, CDR1 is SNHLY and CDR2 FYNNEI. Written as DNA, the CDR3 is TGTGCCAGCAGTGAAATAAGAAGCACAGATACGCAGTATTTT. Its protein is CASSEIRSTDTQYF.

The chain combines TRBV6-1 with TRBJ1-5; D call uncertain. This CDR3 spans 16 amino acids. The germline gives CDR1 MNHNS, CDR2 SASEGT. V lost 0 bases and J lost 4, with 13 bases in between. Here the CDR3 reads CASSEAAGSENQPQHF. The CDR3 nucleotides read TGTGCCAGCAGTGAAGCGGCAGGCTCAGAGAATCAGCCCCAGCATTTT.

The chain uses TRBV6-1 and TRBJ2-7, with a weak D call TRBD1 (5 bases). CDR3 size: 15 residues. CDR1 MNHNS and CDR2 SASEGT come from the germline V gene. The V gene lost 2 bases and the J gene lost 2 bases, with 13 bases spanning the gap. The CDR3, as DNA: TGTGCCAGCAGTGAACAGGGCGATTTGGCCTACGAGCAGTACTTC. This encodes CASSEQGDLAYEQYF.

As for this clonotype: This clone may be a read error of a much larger clone one base away. This chain uses TRBV29-1 with TRBJ2-4; the D is unclear. The end of the DNA is better explained by TRBJ2-7, so the J call may be wrong. The CDR3 is 12 amino acids. Germline lookup yields CDR1 SQVTM and CDR2 ANQGSEA. The CDR3 region is CSVLAPAYEQYF. The DNA for the CDR3 is TGCAGCGTTCTGGCTCCCGCATACGAGCAGTACTTC.

This clonotype was seen a few times. The chain uses TRBV13 and TRBJ1-2; weak D call: TRBD1 (5 bases). This CDR3 has 15 amino acids. V was shortened by 1 base and J by 4 bases, with 13 bases between the two germline ends. Germline CDR1 reads PRHDT; CDR2 reads FYEKMQ (reference sequence). The CDR3 region has the DNA TGTGCCAGCAGCTTAGAGGCAGGGCGCAGCTATGGCTACACCTTC. Amino acid sequence: CASSLEAGRSYGYTF. Supplemented by reference TRBV13 and TRBJ1-2, the full variable domain reads AAGVIQSPRHLIKEKRETATLKCYPIPRHDTVYWYQQGPGQDPQFLISFYEKMQSDKGSIPDRFSAQQFSDYHSELNMSSLELGDSALYFCASSLEAGRSYGYTFGSGTRLTVV.

This clonotype was detected only a few times. This chain joins TRBV7-9 and TRBJ1-6; no clear D. V was cut by 5 bases and J by 7 bases, with 15 bases left in between. The CDR3 loop spans 15 amino acids. Germline CDR1 and CDR2: SEHNR and FQNEAQ (reference sequence). The chain's CDR3 is CASSPSRGLNSPLHF. CDR3 nucleotide sequence: TGTGCCAGCAGCCCCTCCCGGGGTTTGAATTCACCCCTCCACTTT.

Many counts were recorded for this clonotype. V usage is TRBV30 and J usage is TRBJ2-2; possible D gene TRBD2, 6 bases. Germline CDR1 reads GTSNPN; CDR2 reads SVGIG (reference sequence). This CDR3 region has 13 residues. Trimming removed 3 bases at V and 7 bases at J, with 12 bases between. This CDR3 is CAWRDGGIGELFF. CDR3 sequence (DNA): TGTGCCTGGAGGGACGGGGGTATCGGGGAGCTGTTTTTT.

The chain couples TRBV10-3 to TRBJ2-3, with D maybe TRBD2 (7 bases). Trimming removed 4 bases at V and 2 bases at J, with 16 bases between. The CDR3 covers 16 residues. The germline V gene has CDR1 ENHRY and CDR2 SYGVKD. The CDR3 reads CAISVGGGGTTDTQYF. In nucleotides, the CDR3 is TGTGCCATCAGTGTTGGGGGGGGCGGGACCACAGATACGCAGTATTTT.